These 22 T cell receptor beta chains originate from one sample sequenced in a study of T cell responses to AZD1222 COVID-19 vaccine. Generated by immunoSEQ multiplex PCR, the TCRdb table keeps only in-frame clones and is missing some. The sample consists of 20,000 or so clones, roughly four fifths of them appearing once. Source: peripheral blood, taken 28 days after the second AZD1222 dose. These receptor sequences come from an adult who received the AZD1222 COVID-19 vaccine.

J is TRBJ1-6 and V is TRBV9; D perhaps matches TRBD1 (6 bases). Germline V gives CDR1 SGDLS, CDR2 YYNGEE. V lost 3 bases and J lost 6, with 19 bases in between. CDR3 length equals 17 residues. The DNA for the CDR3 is TGTGCCAGCAGCGATAACAGGGAGCAAGGCGCTAATTCACCCCTCCACTTT. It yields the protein CASSDNREQGANSPLHF.

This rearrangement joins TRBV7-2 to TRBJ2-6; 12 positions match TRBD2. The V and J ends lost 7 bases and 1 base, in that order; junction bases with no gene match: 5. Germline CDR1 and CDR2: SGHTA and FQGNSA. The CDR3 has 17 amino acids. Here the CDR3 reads CASTSSGRASGANVLTF. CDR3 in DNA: TGTGCCAGCACCTCTAGCGGGAGGGCTTCTGGGGCCAACGTCCTGACTTTC.

CDR3 region: CSAGGQGAMDYGYTF. The DNA for the CDR3 is TGCAGCGCTGGGGGACAGGGGGCAATGGACTATGGCTACACCTTC. The chain recombines TRBV29-1 with TRBJ1-2; 12 bases align to TRBD1. V gave up 7 bases and J gave up 3 bases; unmatched junction bases: 9. The CDR3 loop spans 15 amino acids. Germline CDR1 and CDR2: SQVTM and ANQGSEA. The complete variable domain, with remaining parts taken from reference TRBV29-1 and TRBJ1-2, reads SAVISQKPSRDICQRGTSLTIQCQVDSQVTMMFWYRQQPGQSLTLIATANQGSEATYESGFVIDKFPISRPNLTFSTLTVSNMSPEDSSIYLCSAGGQGAMDYGYTFGSGTRLTVV.

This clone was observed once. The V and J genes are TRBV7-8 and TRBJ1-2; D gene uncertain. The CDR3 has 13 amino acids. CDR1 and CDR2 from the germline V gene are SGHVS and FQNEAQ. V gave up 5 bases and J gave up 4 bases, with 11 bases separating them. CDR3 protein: CASSQQAPYGYTF. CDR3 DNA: TGTGCCAGCAGCCAGCAGGCACCCTATGGCTACACCTTC. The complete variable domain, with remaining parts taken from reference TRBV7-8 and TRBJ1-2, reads GAGVSQSPRYKVAKRGQDVALRCDPISGHVSLFWYQQALGQGPEFLTYFQNEAQLDKSGLPSDRFFAERPEGSVSTLKIQRTQQEDSAVYLCASSQQAPYGYTFGSGTRLTVV.

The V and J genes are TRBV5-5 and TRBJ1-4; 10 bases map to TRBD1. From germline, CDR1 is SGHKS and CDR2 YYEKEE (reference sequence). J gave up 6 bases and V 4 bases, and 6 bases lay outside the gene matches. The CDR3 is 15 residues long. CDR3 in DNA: TGTGCCAGCAGCCGATCCGGGACAGGGGATGAAAAACTGTTTTTT. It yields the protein CASSRSGTGDEKLFF. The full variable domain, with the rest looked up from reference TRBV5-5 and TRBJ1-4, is DAGVTQSPTHLIKTRGQQVTLRCSPISGHKSVSWYQQVLGQGPQFIFQYYEKEERGRGNFPDRFSARQFPNYSSELNVNALLLGDSALYLCASSRSGTGDEKLFFGSGTQLSVL.

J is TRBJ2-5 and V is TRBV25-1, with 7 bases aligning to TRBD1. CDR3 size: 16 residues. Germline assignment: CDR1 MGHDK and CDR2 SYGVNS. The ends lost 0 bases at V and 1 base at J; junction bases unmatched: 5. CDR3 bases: TGTGCCAGCAGTGAATATGTCCGGACAGGCCAAGAGACCCAGTACTTC. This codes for CASSEYVRTGQETQYF.

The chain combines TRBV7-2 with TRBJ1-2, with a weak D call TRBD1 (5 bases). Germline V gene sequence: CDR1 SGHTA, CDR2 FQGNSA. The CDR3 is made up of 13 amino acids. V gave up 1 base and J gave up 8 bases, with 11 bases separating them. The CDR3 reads CASSLGRVRGYTF. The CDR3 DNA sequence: TGTGCCAGCAGCTTAGGCAGGGTTAGGGGCTACACCTTC.

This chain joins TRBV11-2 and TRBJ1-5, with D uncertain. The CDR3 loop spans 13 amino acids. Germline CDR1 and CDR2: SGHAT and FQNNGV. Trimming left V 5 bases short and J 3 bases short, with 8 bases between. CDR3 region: CASSQSVNQPQHF. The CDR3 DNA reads TGTGCCAGCAGCCAGTCAGTCAATCAGCCCCAGCATTTT.

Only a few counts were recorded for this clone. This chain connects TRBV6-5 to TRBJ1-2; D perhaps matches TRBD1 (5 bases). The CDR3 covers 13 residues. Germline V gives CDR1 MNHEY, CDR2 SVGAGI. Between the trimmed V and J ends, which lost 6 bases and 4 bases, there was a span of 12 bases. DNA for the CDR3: TGTGCCAGCAGAATTGACAGCGTCTATGGCTACACCTTC. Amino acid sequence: CASRIDSVYGYTF.

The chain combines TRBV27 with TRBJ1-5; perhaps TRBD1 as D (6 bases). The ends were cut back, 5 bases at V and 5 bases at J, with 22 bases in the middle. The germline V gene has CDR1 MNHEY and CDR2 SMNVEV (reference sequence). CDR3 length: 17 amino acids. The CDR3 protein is CASSGTPRSVLDQPQHF. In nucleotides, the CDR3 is TGTGCCAGCAGTGGGACACCCCGGAGCGTTTTGGATCAGCCCCAGCATTTT.

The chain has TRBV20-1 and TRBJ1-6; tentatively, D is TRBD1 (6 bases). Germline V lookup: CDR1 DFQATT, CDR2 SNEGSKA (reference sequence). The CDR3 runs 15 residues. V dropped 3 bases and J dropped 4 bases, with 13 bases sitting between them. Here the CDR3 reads CSASSSRGYNSPLHF. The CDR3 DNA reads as TGCAGTGCTAGTTCCAGCAGGGGATATAATTCACCCCTCCACTTT.

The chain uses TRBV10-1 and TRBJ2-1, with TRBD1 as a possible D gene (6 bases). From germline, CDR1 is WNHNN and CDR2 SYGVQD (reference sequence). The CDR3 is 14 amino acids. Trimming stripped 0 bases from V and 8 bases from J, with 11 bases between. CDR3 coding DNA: TGCGCCAGCAGTGAGTCGGGCAGGGGTGATGAGCAGTTCTTC. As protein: CASSESGRGDEQFF.

In DNA, the CDR3 is TGCGCCAGCAGACCGGGACACCAGGCCACTGAAGCTTTCTTT. It specifies CASRPGHQATEAFF. The rearrangement uses TRBV5-1 and TRBJ1-1; the D gene is possibly TRBD1 (6 bases). Trimming cost V 5 bases and J 4 bases, with 15 bases left between them. This CDR3 region has 14 residues. Looked up from germline, CDR1 is SGHRS and CDR2 is YFSETQ.

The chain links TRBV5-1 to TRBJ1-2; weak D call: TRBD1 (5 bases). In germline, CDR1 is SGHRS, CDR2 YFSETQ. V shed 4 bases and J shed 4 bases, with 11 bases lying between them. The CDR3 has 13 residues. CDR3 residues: CASSHGDRYGYTF. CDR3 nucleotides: TGCGCCAGCAGCCACGGGGACCGCTATGGCTACACCTTC.

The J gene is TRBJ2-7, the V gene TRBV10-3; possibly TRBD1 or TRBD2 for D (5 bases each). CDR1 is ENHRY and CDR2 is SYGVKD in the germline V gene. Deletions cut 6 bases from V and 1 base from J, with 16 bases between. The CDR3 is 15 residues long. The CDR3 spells CAISEWVEGSYEQYF. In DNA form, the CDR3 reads TGTGCCATCAGCGAATGGGTTGAGGGGTCCTACGAGCAGTACTTC.

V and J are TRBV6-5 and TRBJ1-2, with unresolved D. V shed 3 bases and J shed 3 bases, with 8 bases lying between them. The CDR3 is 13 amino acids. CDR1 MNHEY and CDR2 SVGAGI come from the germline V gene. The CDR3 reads CASSYIRDYGYTF. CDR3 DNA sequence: TGTGCCAGCAGTTATATCAGAGACTATGGCTACACCTTC.

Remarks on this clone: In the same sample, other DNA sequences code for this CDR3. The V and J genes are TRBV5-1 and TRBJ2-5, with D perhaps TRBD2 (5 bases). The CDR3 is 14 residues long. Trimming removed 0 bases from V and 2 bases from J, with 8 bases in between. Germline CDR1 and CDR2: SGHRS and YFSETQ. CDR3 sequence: CASSLGSGQETQYF. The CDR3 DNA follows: TGCGCCAGCAGCTTGGGGAGCGGACAAGAGACCCAGTACTTC.

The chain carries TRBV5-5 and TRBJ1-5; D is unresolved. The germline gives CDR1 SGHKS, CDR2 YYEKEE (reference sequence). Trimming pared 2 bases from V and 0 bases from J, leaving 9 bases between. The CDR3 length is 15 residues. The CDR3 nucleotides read TGTGCCAGCAGCTTAAACCCACTTAGCAATCAGCCCCAGCATTTT. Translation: CASSLNPLSNQPQHF.

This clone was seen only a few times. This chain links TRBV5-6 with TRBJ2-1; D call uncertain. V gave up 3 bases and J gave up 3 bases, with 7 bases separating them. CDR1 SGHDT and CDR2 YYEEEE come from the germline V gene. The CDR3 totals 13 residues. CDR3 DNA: TGTGCCAGCAGCTCAGGCAGCTACAATGAGCAGTTCTTC. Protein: CASSSGSYNEQFF.

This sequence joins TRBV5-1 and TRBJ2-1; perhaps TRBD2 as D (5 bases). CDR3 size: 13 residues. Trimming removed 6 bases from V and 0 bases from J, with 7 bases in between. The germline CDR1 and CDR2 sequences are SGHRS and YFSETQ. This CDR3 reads CASTRDSYNEQFF. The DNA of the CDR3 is TGCGCCAGCACGAGGGACTCCTACAATGAGCAGTTCTTC.

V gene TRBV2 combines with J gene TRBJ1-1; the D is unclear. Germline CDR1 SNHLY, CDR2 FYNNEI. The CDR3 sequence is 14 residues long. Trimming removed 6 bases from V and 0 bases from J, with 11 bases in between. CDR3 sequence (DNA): TGTGCCAGCAGCGGAGGAAGGATGAACACTGAAGCTTTCTTT. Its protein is CASSGGRMNTEAFF.

CDR3 region: CASSYTGGRGNEKLFF. CDR3 sequence (DNA): TGTGCCAGCAGTTATACAGGGGGCCGTGGTAATGAAAAACTGTTTTTT. The chain links TRBV6-5 to TRBJ1-4; the match to TRBD1 covers 9 bases. CDR1 and CDR2 (germline): MNHEY, SVGAGI. V lost 3 bases, J lost 4 bases, and 6 bases stayed unmatched. This CDR3 region has 16 residues.